Shown below are 5 T cell receptor beta chains from a single sample sequenced in a study of cytomegalovirus exposure and HLA in healthy donors. Libraries were prepared by immunoSEQ multiplex PCR; TCRdb keeps only in-frame clonotypes and omits some of them. The table includes over 200,000 clones, around 86% detected once. Specimen: PBMCs. These receptors all stem from a woman under 30 in good health and CMV-seropositive.

The chain links TRBV28 to TRBJ2-5; 7 bases are shared with TRBD2. Looked up from germline, CDR1 is MDHEN and CDR2 is SYDVKM. The CDR3 loop spans 14 amino acids. The trim removed 4 bases at V and 5 bases at J, leaving 7 bases unmatched. DNA of the CDR3: TGTGCCAGCAGTTCCCCGAGCGGGGTTGAGACCCAGTACTTC. As protein: CASSSPSGVETQYF.

The V gene is TRBV9, the J gene TRBJ2-1; D might be TRBD2 (6 bases). V was clipped by 0 bases and J by 7 bases, with 14 bases between them. The CDR3 is 15 residues long. Germline V gene sequence: CDR1 SGDLS, CDR2 YYNGEE. CDR3: CASSVVGGGRNEQFF. The CDR3 DNA follows: TGTGCCAGCAGCGTAGTCGGGGGAGGAAGGAATGAGCAGTTCTTC.

V usage is TRBV10-1 and J usage is TRBJ2-1, with 12 nucleotides matching TRBD2. After removal of 1 base from V and 7 bases from J, the junction contained 17 bases not matched to a gene. This CDR3 region has 20 residues. Germline CDR1 and CDR2: WNHNN and SYGVQD (reference sequence). The CDR3 spells CASSELVLAGGPTSFNEQFF. The DNA of the CDR3 is TGCGCCAGCAGTGAGTTAGTGCTAGCGGGAGGGCCTACCTCCTTTAATGAGCAGTTCTTC.

The chain is built from TRBV5-1 and TRBJ1-2, with D possibly being TRBD1 (6 bases). Germline-derived CDR1 and CDR2 are SGHRS and YFSETQ. V was pared by 2 bases and J by 9 bases, with 11 bases between. CDR3 length: 12 amino acids. The CDR3 is CASSLEDSSYTF. As DNA, the CDR3 is TGCGCCAGCAGCTTAGAGGACAGTAGCTACACCTTC.

J is TRBJ1-3 and V is TRBV5-4; 7 bases align to TRBD1. Germline CDR1 SGHNT, CDR2 YYREEE (reference sequence). This CDR3 has 14 amino acids. Germline trimming cut 4 bases from V and 4 bases from J; bases unmatched to any gene: 5. The CDR3 nucleotides read TGTGCCAGCAGCCGACAGGGTCCAGGAAACACCATATATTTT. It specifies CASSRQGPGNTIYF.